This T cell receptor (beta chain) was captured by sequencing in a study of blood T cells in healthy people across ages (dated by TCRdb to 2014 to 2015). The study in broad terms: Template switching captured roughly one uniquely barcoded TCR beta cDNA molecule per two T cells in model experiments. The donors were split into four age groups: young (average around 15 years), middle-aged (around 37), aged (approximately 60) and long-lived (approximately 80). To avoid experimental bias, donors of different ages were distributed randomly across sequencing lanes. For two donors (one aged 18 to 29 and one aged 80 or older), the study analyzed two additional independent replicas of 1 million unique cDNA reads from the same blood draw. Age-related changes in TCR beta repertoire diversity were measured in the study by deep sequencing normalized with unique cDNA molecular identifiers.

The V end loses 6 bases and the J end loses 8 bases, and a stretch of 16 bases separates them. Via the germline V gene, CDR1 is SGHVS and CDR2 FQNEAQ. The CDR3 starts with the cysteine, ends with the phenylalanine, and has 14 residues. Just the 42-base CDR3 DNA is kept, in frame starting at base 1. The library was made by 5' RACE. TCRdb names Illumina HiSeq 2500 as the instrument used. A second PCR of roughly 7 to 11 cycles was run with a J-beta primer mix and a sample-barcoded 5' primer. Each TCR beta cDNA molecule received a unique molecular identifier from a template-switch 5' adaptor carrying 12 random nucleotides. At least 2.5 million CDR3-containing paired-end reads were obtained from each sample. First-strand cDNA synthesis was performed from all RNA using the Mint cDNA synthesis kit, with priming by a TRBC-specific oligonucleotide. After uracil-DNA glycosylase treatment, a first 18-cycle PCR used universal primers M1SS and BC2_uni_R on all cDNA. Per the source publication's procedure: For normalization, 1 million high-quality reads, each with a distinct molecular identifier, were randomly selected from each sample. Instead of being binned into consensus sequences, reads that shared molecular identifiers were thrown out. MiTCR, run with a Q25 quality threshold and the strictest error-elimination algorithm, handled CDR3 identification, clonotype clustering and error correction. A nonparametric unseen species model with Euler transformation was used to estimate a lower bound on total TCR beta diversity. TCRdb reran the public reads through fastp at Q25 and MiXCR, keeping productive beta chains. Every CDR3 protein is listed once, alongside the most common genes and DNA of its rows. The V and J calls, along with clone size, are taken from TCRdb and not from the paper's own processing. The sample table records around 320,000 distinct CDR3 sequences; roughly 26% of these occur just once. 29% of the sample is taken by the ten largest.

Donors were a few dozen systemically healthy Caucasian individuals from Russia aged roughly 6 to 100 years. Approximately 9.3 milliliters of peripheral blood were collected from each donor into EDTA-treated Vacutainer tubes. Ficoll-Paque density-gradient centrifugation was used to isolate PBMCs, with at least 6.5 million obtained per sample. Trizol reagent was used to extract total RNA from the PBMCs, yielding at least 5 micrograms per sample. For every donor, an aliquot of PBMCs went through flow cytometry to measure the percentages of naive CD45RAhigh/CD27high T cells. Broader findings and caveats from the paper: There was a strong correlation between observed TCR beta diversity and the percentage of naive T cells measured by flow cytometry. Bulk unsorted PBMC profiling prevented conclusive comparison of naive and antigen-experienced compartments. Estimates of total diversity based on one million sequenced T cells were regarded as lower bounds and as underestimates. Donor CMV infection status was unknown, potentially confounding age-related changes in expanded clonotypes. As age increased, observed TCR beta diversity per million T cells dropped in a roughly linear way, and a significant reduction was already evident by age about 40. Compared with the aged group, the long-lived group had more naive CD4+ T cells, fewer expanded clones and increased TCR diversity, a pattern suggesting age selection.

As regards this clonotype: Its antigen target is currently unknown. Nothing much larger sits one base from this clone, and base qualities are not available.

The rearrangement combines TRBV7-8 with TRBJ2-2; 5 matching bases give a weak D call of TRBD2. The TCR comes from a woman aged 65 to 85 in good health. Sequences were obtained from blood. The CDR3 is CASSNLREIGELFF. The sequenced DNA: TGTGCCAGCAGTAATTTGAGGGAGATTGGGGAGCTGTTTTTT.